The 13 T cell receptor beta chains presented below share a single source sample, sequenced in a study of CD8 T cells in ankylosing spondylitis. MiXCR, applied by TCRdb to the 5' RACE reads, yields one record per CDR3 protein. Among 250,000 to 400,000 distinct CDR3 sequences listed, 11% were seen once. The sequenced material came from blood, either unsorted or a sorted T cell fraction (not recorded which). Every receptor here comes from a female donor with ankylosing spondylitis or in good health (not recorded which).

The V and J genes are TRBV12-3 or TRBV12-4 and TRBJ2-7; 12 bases align to TRBD2. The CDR3 spans 15 residues. Trimming took 5 bases from V and 6 from J; bases not matched to a gene: 8. CDR3: CASSALAGGYGEQYF. For the CDR3, the DNA is TGTGCCAGCAGTGCACTAGCGGGGGGTTATGGCGAGCAGTACTTC.

This clonotype was seen at least ten times. V is TRBV20-1 and J is TRBJ2-7, with TRBD2 identical over 7 bases. Germline loops: CDR1 DFQATT, CDR2 SNEGSKA (reference sequence). V was pared by 4 bases and J by 3 bases, with 9 bases of the junction left unmatched. The CDR3 sequence is 14 residues long. CDR3 protein: CSAIPRGEIYEQYF. The CDR3 bases are TGCAGTGCTATCCCTCGGGGGGAGATCTACGAGCAGTACTTC.

This clonotype was observed many times. V usage is TRBV11-2 and J usage is TRBJ2-2; maybe TRBD1 (5 bases). Between the trimmed V and J ends, which lost 6 bases and 6 bases, there was a span of 23 bases. The CDR3 sequence is 17 residues long. The germline V gene encodes CDR1 SGHAT and CDR2 FQNNGV. The CDR3 region has the DNA TGTGCCAGCAGATCTCGGCTCGGGCCAGGGTTTCCCGGGGAGCTGTTTTTT. Translating it yields CASRSRLGPGFPGELFF.

This clonotype appeared many times. CDR3 nucleotide sequence: TGTGCCAGCAGTGAAGCGGGAGAAGCTTTCTTT. As protein: CASSEAGEAFF. The chain has TRBV6-1 and TRBJ1-1; D gene unclear. The CDR3 contains 11 residues. Germline values: CDR1 MNHNS, CDR2 SASEGT. V shed 0 bases and J shed 8 bases, with 4 bases lying between them.

This clonotype was seen repeatedly, ten times or more. This chain joins TRBV6-2 or TRBV6-3 and TRBJ2-5; D may be TRBD2 (5 bases). The CDR3 runs 16 residues. V was pared by 0 bases and J by 1 base, with 12 bases between. Germline CDR1 is MNHEY and CDR2 is SVGEGT. CDR3 sequence reads: CASSYSFRGGQETQYF. Here the CDR3 DNA reads TGTGCCAGCAGTTACTCGTTTAGAGGAGGCCAAGAGACCCAGTACTTC.

This clonotype showed up many times. V is TRBV10-2 and J is TRBJ2-4; 7 bases match TRBD1. The CDR3 consists of 17 residues. Unmatched junction bases numbered 7, after V lost 1 base and J lost 1 base. Germline V gives CDR1 WSHSY, CDR2 SAAADI. CDR3 sequence (DNA): TGCGCCAGCAGTGAGTTCGGAGAGGGGGCTGCCAAAAACATTCAGTACTTC. Protein: CASSEFGEGAAKNIQYF.

This clonotype was found once. This rearrangement joins TRBV7-6 to TRBJ2-3; the D gene is possibly TRBD2 (5 bases). The CDR3 has 15 residues. Germline CDR1 is SGHVS and CDR2 is FNYEAQ. V was clipped by 4 bases and J by 3 bases, with 14 bases between them. CDR3 coding DNA: TGTGCCAGCAGCTCGCGCGGAGGAAGGACAGATACGCAGTATTTT. It encodes CASSSRGGRTDTQYF.

This clonotype was observed at least ten times. The chain recombines TRBV20-1 with TRBJ2-4, with D hard to call. The CDR3 sequence is 14 residues long. Per the germline V gene, CDR1 is DFQATT and CDR2 is SNEGSKA (reference sequence). V was pared by 0 bases and J by 9 bases, with 15 bases between. The CDR3 sequence is CSARDLSHLVIQYF. The CDR3 nucleotides are TGCAGTGCTAGAGATCTTTCCCATCTAGTCATTCAGTACTTC.

The chain couples TRBV5-1 to TRBJ2-5, with a weak D call TRBD2 (5 bases). The CDR3 spans 15 residues. The germline V gene has CDR1 SGHRS and CDR2 YFSETQ. Trimming took 4 bases from V and 2 from J, leaving 15 bases between them. CDR3 DNA: TGCGCCAGCAGCGTCCGGCATCCGGGACAAGAGACCCAGTACTTC. Translation gives CASSVRHPGQETQYF.

The chain is built from TRBV12-3 or TRBV12-4 and TRBJ1-4, with D uncertain. V lost 3 bases and J lost 6, with 8 bases in between. There are 13 residues in the CDR3. This CDR3 is CASSFRADEKLFF. CDR3 DNA sequence: TGTGCCAGCAGTTTTAGAGCTGATGAAAAACTGTTTTTT.

This clonotype was seen repeatedly, ten times or more. The V gene is TRBV27, the J gene TRBJ2-7; TRBD1 might be the D (5 bases). The CDR3 extends over 13 amino acids. Trimming removed 6 bases at V and 3 bases at J, with 12 bases between. Germline loops: CDR1 MNHEY, CDR2 SMNVEV (reference sequence). The CDR3 reads CASSPGYSYEQYF. The CDR3 DNA reads as TGTGCCAGCAGCCCAGGGTATAGCTACGAGCAGTACTTC.

There are many counts of this clonotype. The chain is built from TRBV18 and TRBJ2-7; 10 bases are shared with TRBD1. CDR1 is KGHSH and CDR2 is LQKENI in the germline V gene. The CDR3 length is 13 residues. Germline trimming cut 2 bases from V and 10 bases from J; bases unmatched to any gene: 5. CDR3 protein: CASSPGGQGIQYF. The CDR3 DNA reads as TGTGCCAGCTCACCAGGGGGACAGGGGATTCAGTACTTC.

The chain recombines TRBV24-1 with TRBJ2-5; 7 nucleotides agree with TRBD1. The CDR3 loop spans 17 amino acids. Germline V gene data show CDR1 as KGHDR and CDR2 as SFDVKD. Germline trimming cut 3 bases from V and 2 bases from J; bases unmatched to any gene: 11. CDR3 loop: CATSDPTDRAPQETQYF. The CDR3 nucleotides are TGTGCCACCAGTGATCCTACTGACAGGGCGCCACAAGAGACCCAGTACTTC.